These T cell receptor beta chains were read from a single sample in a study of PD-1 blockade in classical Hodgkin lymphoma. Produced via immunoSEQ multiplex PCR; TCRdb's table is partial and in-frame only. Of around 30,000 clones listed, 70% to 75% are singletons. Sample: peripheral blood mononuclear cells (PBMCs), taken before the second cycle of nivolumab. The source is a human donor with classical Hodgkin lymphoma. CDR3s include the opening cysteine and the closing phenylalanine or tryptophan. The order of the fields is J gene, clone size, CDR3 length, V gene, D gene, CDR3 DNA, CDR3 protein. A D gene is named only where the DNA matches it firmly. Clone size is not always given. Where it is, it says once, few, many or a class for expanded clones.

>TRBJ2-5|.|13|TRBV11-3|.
TGTGCCAGCAGCTTAGGGGCCCAAGAGACCCAGTACTTC
CASSLGAQETQYF
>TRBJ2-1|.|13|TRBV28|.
TGTGCCAGCAGCCGGGGGAGTTACAATGAGCAGTTCTTC
CASSRGSYNEQFF
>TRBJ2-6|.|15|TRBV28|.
TGTGCCAGCAGTTTAACCCCCACCGTCCTCAACGTCCTGACTTTC
CASSLTPTVLNVLTF
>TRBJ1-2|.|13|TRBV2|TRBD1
TGTGCCAGCACCCCAGACAGGGAACATGGCTACACCTTC
CASTPDREHGYTF
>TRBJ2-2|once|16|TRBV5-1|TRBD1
TGCGCCAGCAGCTTTTCAGGACAGGTCACGACCGGGGAGCTGTTTTTT
CASSFSGQVTTGELFF
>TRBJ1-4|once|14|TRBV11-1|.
TGTGCCAGCAGCTTGGAGAAGAATAATGAAAAACTGTTTTTT
CASSLEKNNEKLFF
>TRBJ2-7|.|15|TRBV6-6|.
TGTGCCAGCAGTTACCTTGGGGGGGCTCAGGGCGAGCAGTACTTC
CASSYLGGAQGEQYF
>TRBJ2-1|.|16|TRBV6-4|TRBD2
TGTGCCAGCTCGACGTCGGGAGGGAAAAAGAACAATGAGCAGTTCTTC
CASSTSGGKKNNEQFF
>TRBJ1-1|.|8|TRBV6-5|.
TGTGCCAGCTATGGCGCTTTCTTT
CASYGAFF
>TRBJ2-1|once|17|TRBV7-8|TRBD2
TGTGCCAGCAGCTCCCGACTAGCGGGGGGGCCTGGCAATGAGCAGTTCTTC
CASSSRLAGGPGNEQFF
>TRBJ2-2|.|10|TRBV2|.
TGTGCCAGCGGGACCGGGGAGCTGTTTTTT
CASGTGELFF
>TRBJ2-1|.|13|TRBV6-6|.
TGTGCCAGCAGCCCCTACGTACAGCCCGAGGGGTTCTTC
CASSPYVQPEGFF
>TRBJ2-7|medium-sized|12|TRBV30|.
TGTGCCTGGCGGAACCGTTCCTACGAGCAGTACTTC
CAWRNRSYEQYF
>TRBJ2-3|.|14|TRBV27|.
TGTGCCAGCAGTCGGACTGGCAACACAGATACGCAGTATTTT
CASSRTGNTDTQYF
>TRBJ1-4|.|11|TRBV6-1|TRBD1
TGTGCCAGCAGTGCGGGACAGATACTGTTTTTT
CASSAGQILFF
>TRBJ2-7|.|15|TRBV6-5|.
TGTGCCAGCAGCCCCGGGACTGGAAGCTCCTACGAGCAGTACTTC
CASSPGTGSSYEQYF
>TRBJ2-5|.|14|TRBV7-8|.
TGTGCCAGCAGCTCTACTAGTCACTTGGAGACCCAGTACTTC
CASSSTSHLETQYF
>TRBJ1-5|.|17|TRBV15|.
TGTGCCACCAGCAGAGATCTTAGCAGGGGAACCAATCAGCCCCAGCATTTT
CATSRDLSRGTNQPQHF
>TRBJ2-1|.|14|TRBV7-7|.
TGTGCTAGCAGCTTAGGGGGGGCCGGGAATGAGCAGTTCTTC
CASSLGGAGNEQFF
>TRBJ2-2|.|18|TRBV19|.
TGTGCCAGTAGTATTGGTCCTGGGGTACACGCGAACACCGGGGAGCTGTTTTTT
CASSIGPGVHANTGELFF
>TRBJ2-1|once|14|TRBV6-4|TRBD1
TGTGCCAGCAGCTTCGGACAGGGTTGGGCCGAGCAGTTCTTC
CASSFGQGWAEQFF
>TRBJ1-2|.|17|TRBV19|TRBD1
TGTGCCAGTAGTCCCCGGACAGGAAGGATAGCTAACTATGGCTACACCTTC
CASSPRTGRIANYGYTF
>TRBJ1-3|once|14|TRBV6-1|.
TGTGCCAGCTCAACAGGCCAGGAGGGAAACACCATATATTTT
CASSTGQEGNTIYF